This TCR beta chain was sequenced for a study of blood T cell repertoires in COVID-19. Method: immunoSEQ multiplex PCR; TCRdb's copy keeps in-frame clones and lacks some. The sample carries around 250,000 clones, 75% to 95% recorded once. This CDR3 comprises 15 residues. With V trimmed by 0 bases and J by 5 bases, 4 bases remained unmatched. CDR1 and CDR2 from the germline V gene are SGDLS and YYNGEE. The chain is built from TRBV9 and TRBJ2-2; TRBD1 aligns across 7 bases. Sample: PBMCs or T cells enriched from blood (not recorded which). This receptor was taken from a man aged 40-49 years who had been exposed to COVID-19. The CDR3 sequence: CASSVGTGKTGELFF. The CDR3 coding sequence is TGTGCCAGCAGCGTAGGGACAGGCAAAACCGGGGAGCTGTTTTTT.